This is a list of T cell receptor beta chains from one sample in a study of cytomegalovirus exposure and HLA in healthy donors. The assay was immunoSEQ multiplex PCR, and TCRdb's table has in-frame clones only and misses some. This repertoire shows 130,000 to 150,000 clones, roughly three quarters found once; its top ten account for under 3%. Sequencing was carried out using PBMCs. The receptors were sampled from a female donor in good health and CMV-seronegative. The CDR3 runs from the conserved cysteine through the conserved F or W. A D gene is named only where the DNA matches it firmly. Not every row has a clone size; where given, it reads once, few, many or a size class.

CDR3,DNA,J,size,V,D
CASSQVAQGAAWRLHF,TGTGCCAGCAGCCAAGTTGCACAGGGGGCGGCCTGGCGCCTCCACTTT,TRBJ1-6,NA,TRBV4-2,TRBD1
CASRGTTNTEAFF,TGTGCCAGCAGGGGGACAACTAACACTGAAGCTTTCTTT,TRBJ1-1,few,TRBV6-1,NA
CASSLGTLTLNEQFF,TGTGCCAGCAGTCTCGGGACTCTCACCCTCAATGAGCAGTTCTTC,TRBJ2-1,NA,TRBV6-5,NA
CASSFIQGVTYTF,TGTGCCAGCAGTTTCATCCAGGGGGTTACCTACACCTTC,TRBJ1-2,few,TRBV28,TRBD1
CASSYAGRGPANEQFF,TGTGCCAGCAGCTACGCCGGAAGGGGTCCGGCTAATGAGCAGTTCTTC,TRBJ2-1,NA,TRBV27,NA
CASSSAGGGYGYTF,TGTGCCAGCAGTTCCGCAGGGGGCGGCTATGGCTACACCTTC,TRBJ1-2,NA,TRBV27,TRBD1
CASSQPGRPGTYEQYF,TGCGCCAGCAGCCAGCCCGGACGGCCGGGGACCTACGAGCAGTACTTC,TRBJ2-7,NA,TRBV4-1,NA
CASRLRTGVNTGELFF,TGTGCCAGCAGACTAAGGACAGGGGTGAACACCGGGGAGCTGTTTTTT,TRBJ2-2,NA,TRBV27,TRBD1
CAWSDGTGGLGDTQYF,TGTGCCTGGAGCGACGGGACCGGAGGGTTAGGAGATACGCAGTATTTT,TRBJ2-3,once,TRBV30,NA
CASSPSGSYEQYF,TGTGCCAGCTCACCATCGGGCTCCTACGAGCAGTACTTC,TRBJ2-7,once,TRBV18,NA